The 17 T cell receptor beta chains in this list originate from one sample, sequenced in a study of control samples from healthy donors and cancer patients (dated by TCRdb to the early 2020s). Receptor amplification or capture employed the immunoSEQ multiplex PCR assay. TCRdb re-hosts the immuneACCESS table, in-frame sequences only. Its copies lack some clones; in the studies checked, an unresolved V gene accounts for under half of them, and the cause for the rest is not known. The sample records approximately 180,000 clones, about 91% of which are singletons. Of the sample, just over 2% is held by the ten largest clones. The source material was blood. These receptors were collected from a woman aged 35 to 49 in good health.

In its sample, this clone was seen once. This sequence joins TRBV5-1 and TRBJ2-5, with D possibly being TRBD1 (6 bases). The V gene lost 0 bases and the J gene lost 4 bases, with 10 bases spanning the gap. Per the germline V gene, CDR1 is SGHRS and CDR2 is YFSETQ. There are 14 residues in the CDR3. The CDR3 loop reads CASSLGGLGETQYF. CDR3 in DNA: TGCGCCAGCAGCTTGGGGGGGCTGGGAGAGACCCAGTACTTC.

Only one count was recorded for this clone. This chain uses TRBV18 with TRBJ1-5, with D maybe TRBD1 (5 bases). Germline V lookup: CDR1 KGHSH, CDR2 LQKENI. This CDR3 is 15 amino acids long. Trimming cost V 3 bases and J 1 base, with 10 bases left between them. The CDR3 DNA follows: TGTGCCAGCTCACCTCGGGACGGAAGCAATCAGCCCCAGCATTTT. It is translated as CASSPRDGSNQPQHF.

The rearrangement links TRBV5-1 to TRBJ1-2; D is possibly TRBD1 (5 bases). The length of the CDR3 is 15 residues. Germline loops: CDR1 SGHRS, CDR2 YFSETQ. Trimming removed 4 bases from V and 8 bases from J, with 21 bases in between. CDR3 sequence (DNA): TGCGCCAGCAGCCAGGGACTAACTTTAGAAGAAGGCTACACCTTC. Encoded protein: CASSQGLTLEEGYTF.

J is TRBJ2-3 and V is TRBV7-2; TRBD2 agrees at 10 bases. The V gene end was trimmed by 2 bases and the J gene end by 4 bases; junction bases not matched to a gene: 6. The CDR3 is 16 residues long. Germline V gives CDR1 SGHTA, CDR2 FQGNSA. CDR3 nucleotide sequence: TGTGCCAGCAGCTTACGACTAGCGGGTGGGTCAGATACGCAGTATTTT. It specifies CASSLRLAGGSDTQYF.

This clone was detected a few times. The rearrangement uses TRBV5-4 and TRBJ2-7, with D perhaps matching TRBD1 or TRBD2 (5 bases each). The CDR3 is 15 residues long. In germline, CDR1 is SGHNT, CDR2 YYREEE (reference sequence). The V end lost 0 bases, the J end lost 3 bases, and 13 bases lay between the germline ends. For the CDR3, the DNA is TGTGCCAGCAGCTTGGGAGGGACGGTTAACTACGAGCAGTACTTC. Protein product: CASSLGGTVNYEQYF.

J is TRBJ2-5 and V is TRBV11-2; 7 bases line up with TRBD1. The CDR3 is made up of 15 amino acids. CDR1 is SGHAT and CDR2 is FQNNGV in the germline V gene. Trimming took 5 bases from V and 0 from J; bases not matched to a gene: 6. Here the CDR3 DNA reads TGTGCCAGCAGCATTCTGGACAGGAACCAAGAGACCCAGTACTTC. Translation: CASSILDRNQETQYF.

The chain couples TRBV15 to TRBJ2-7; TRBD2 might be the D (6 bases). The V end was cut by 6 bases, the J end by 3 bases, with 18 bases between. Germline-derived CDR1 and CDR2 are LNHNV and YYDKDF (reference sequence). The CDR3 is made up of 15 amino acids. CDR3 residues: CATRLAGREYYEQYF. CDR3 nucleotides: TGTGCCACCAGACTTGCGGGACGGGAGTACTACGAGCAGTACTTC.

The chain carries TRBV12-3 or TRBV12-4 and TRBJ1-2; 8 nucleotides align to TRBD1. The CDR3 runs to 13 residues. Unmatched junction bases numbered 7, after V lost 6 bases and J lost 7 bases. The CDR3 nucleotides read TGTGCCAGCAGCAGACAGGGGTTGGGTGGCTACACCTTC. It is translated as CASSRQGLGGYTF.

The V and J genes are TRBV3-1 (or the pseudogene TRBV3-2) and TRBJ2-7; 8 bases are a match to TRBD2. V trimming: 4 bases; J trimming: 2 bases; junction bases outside the gene matches: 4. This CDR3 contains 14 residues. The germline gives CDR1 LGHDT, CDR2 YNNKEL (reference sequence). CDR3 in amino acids: CASSPKRGTYEQYF. For the CDR3, the DNA is TGTGCCAGCAGCCCCAAGCGGGGGACCTACGAGCAGTACTTC.

The chain recombines TRBV6-5 with TRBJ2-3, with D perhaps being TRBD1 or TRBD2 (5 bases each). The V end lost 3 bases, the J end lost 0 bases, and 10 bases lay between the germline ends. CDR1 and CDR2 (germline): MNHEY, SVGAGI. The CDR3 spans 15 residues. CDR3 sequence reads: CASSYGGPSTDTQYF. Written as DNA, the CDR3 is TGTGCCAGCAGTTATGGGGGACCCAGCACAGATACGCAGTATTTT.

The J gene is TRBJ1-2, the V gene TRBV10-3; 8 bases agree with TRBD1. With V trimmed by 3 bases and J by 8 bases, 5 bases remained unmatched. The CDR3 runs to 13 residues. Germline V gene sequence: CDR1 ENHRY, CDR2 SYGVKD. The CDR3 spells CAISDGQGGGYTF. The CDR3, as DNA: TGTGCCATCAGTGACGGACAGGGCGGGGGCTACACCTTC.

The V and J genes are TRBV3-1 (or the pseudogene TRBV3-2) and TRBJ2-7; TRBD1 agrees at 10 bases. Unmatched junction bases numbered 7, after V lost 6 bases and J lost 2 bases. CDR3 length: 15 residues. Germline CDR1 is LGHDT and CDR2 is YNNKEL (reference sequence). CDR3 region: CASSPGTGATYEQYF. The CDR3, as DNA: TGTGCCAGCAGTCCAGGGACAGGGGCCACCTACGAGCAGTACTTC.

This clone showed up just once. The V call is TRBV5-1, the J call TRBJ2-2, with D possibly TRBD1 on 5 matching bases. Trimming removed 4 bases at V and 0 bases at J, with 16 bases between. This CDR3 comprises 17 residues. From germline, CDR1 is SGHRS and CDR2 YFSETQ. The CDR3: CASSHSETDPNTGELFF. CDR3 DNA sequence: TGCGCCAGCAGCCATAGTGAGACAGACCCGAACACCGGGGAGCTGTTTTTT.

The chain links TRBV6-1 to TRBJ1-2; a weak D match, TRBD1 (5 bases). The V end lost 1 base, the J end lost 4 bases, and 10 bases lay between the germline ends. CDR1 and CDR2 from the germline V gene are MNHNS and SASEGT. CDR3 size: 14 residues. Here the CDR3 reads CASSEGGAAYGYTF. The CDR3, as DNA: TGTGCCAGCAGTGAAGGCGGGGCAGCCTATGGCTACACCTTC.

The V and J genes are TRBV7-8 and TRBJ1-1; no clear D. CDR1 is SGHVS and CDR2 is FQNEAQ in the germline V gene. V lost 0 bases and J 1 base, leaving 6 bases between the germline ends. The CDR3 extends over 14 amino acids. The CDR3: CASSLAEGNTEAFF. CDR3 DNA: TGTGCCAGCAGCTTAGCTGAGGGGAACACTGAAGCTTTCTTT.

The gene calls are TRBV1 and TRBJ2-5; the table's D call of TRBD2 was not tested on the DNA. TRBV1 is deemed a pseudogene. CDR3 length equals 16 residues. CDR3: CTTGTSGVTAQETQYF. DNA of the CDR3: TGCACCACCGGGACTAGCGGGGTGACGGCGCAAGAGACCCAGTACTTC.

The chain couples TRBV15 to TRBJ1-4, with D possibly matching TRBD1 (5 bases). The germline V gene encodes CDR1 LNHNV and CDR2 YYDKDF (reference sequence). The CDR3 consists of 15 residues. Trimming took off 9 bases at V and 4 bases at J, with 18 bases between the two ends. The CDR3 loop is CATKTGSGVNEKLFF. The CDR3 DNA follows: TGTGCCACTAAAACAGGCAGCGGGGTTAATGAAAAACTGTTTTTT.